The 8 T cell receptor beta chains below all came from one sample that was sequenced in a study of blood T cell repertoires in COVID-19. TCRdb's table, derived via immunoSEQ multiplex PCR, lists solely in-frame clones and lacks some. The sample lists some 300,000 clones; just under 90% were seen once. Source material: PBMCs or T cells enriched from blood (not recorded which). All receptors come from a woman between 50 and 59 years old who had been exposed to COVID-19.

V gene TRBV28 combines with J gene TRBJ2-3; perhaps TRBD2 as D (6 bases). Germline V gene sequence: CDR1 MDHEN, CDR2 SYDVKM. Trimming pared 6 bases from V and 4 bases from J, leaving 11 bases between. CDR3 length equals 13 residues. CDR3 region: CASRSGGSDTQYF. The DNA of the CDR3 is TGTGCCAGCAGGAGTGGGGGGTCAGATACGCAGTATTTT. Full variable domain (remainder filled in from reference TRBV28 and TRBJ2-3): DVKVTQSSRYLVKRTGEKVFLECVQDMDHENMFWYRQDPGLGLRLIYFSYDVKMKEKGDIPEGYSVSREKKERFSLILESASTNQTSMYLCASRSGGSDTQYFGPGTRLTVL.

The chain has TRBV11-2 and TRBJ2-7; 8 nucleotides agree with TRBD1. CDR1 and CDR2 from the germline V gene are SGHAT and FQNNGV. V was pared by 6 bases and J by 2 bases, with 3 bases of the junction left unmatched. This CDR3 region has 13 residues. The CDR3, as DNA: TGTGCCAGCAGTGAGGGACAGGCCTACGAGCAGTACTTC. Translated, it gives CASSEGQAYEQYF.

The sample holds one count of this clone. The genes are TRBV5-5 and TRBJ2-7, with 8 bases lining up with TRBD1. The germline V gene encodes CDR1 SGHKS and CDR2 YYEKEE (reference sequence). With 4 bases clipped from V and 2 bases from J, the junction kept 14 bases outside the gene matches. The CDR3 consists of 17 residues. The CDR3 loop is CASSRTPGTGPPYEQYF. CDR3 nucleotide sequence: TGTGCCAGCAGCCGCACCCCCGGGACAGGACCCCCCTACGAGCAGTACTTC.

This sequence joins TRBV12-3 or TRBV12-4 and TRBJ1-2; a weak D match, TRBD1 (5 bases). Trimming removed 3 bases at V and 3 bases at J, with 8 bases between. The CDR3 loop spans 13 amino acids. The CDR3 protein is CASSFARDYGYTF. CDR3 DNA: TGTGCCAGCAGTTTTGCCAGGGACTATGGCTACACCTTC.

J is TRBJ2-3 and V is TRBV2; 12 bases match TRBD2. CDR1 is SNHLY, CDR2 FYNNEI, per germline. Unmatched junction bases numbered 9, after V lost 1 base and J lost 4 bases. This CDR3 has 18 residues. CDR3 protein: CASSEGASGGAGADTQYF. CDR3 bases: TGTGCCAGCAGTGAAGGTGCTAGCGGGGGGGCCGGGGCAGATACGCAGTATTTT.

This chain connects TRBV5-6 to TRBJ2-3; D gene uncertain. CDR1 is SGHDT and CDR2 is YYEEEE in the germline V gene. CDR3 length equals 15 residues. Trimming cost V 6 bases and J 0 bases, with 14 bases left between them. CDR3 loop: CASTPLGRSTDTQYF. The CDR3 DNA sequence: TGTGCCAGCACCCCCTTGGGCAGGAGCACAGATACGCAGTATTTT.

The chain carries TRBV24-1 and TRBJ1-1; D remains unclear. V was clipped by 3 bases and J by 5 bases, with 9 bases between them. The germline V gene encodes CDR1 KGHDR and CDR2 SFDVKD. The CDR3 totals 13 residues. The CDR3 is CATSDGGWTEAFF. Here the CDR3 DNA reads TGTGCCACCAGTGATGGAGGGTGGACTGAAGCTTTCTTT.

The gene calls are TRBV5-1 and TRBJ2-1; 9 nucleotides match TRBD2. Germline V gives CDR1 SGHRS, CDR2 YFSETQ. The CDR3 is 16 residues long. V dropped 1 base and J dropped 8; count of bases not matched to a gene: 10. The CDR3 region has the DNA TGCGCCAGCAGCTTGAGAACTAGCGGGTCCTGGGATGAGCAGTTCTTC. Translating gives CASSLRTSGSWDEQFF.